The entry below describes one T cell receptor beta chain. Libraries were prepared by immunoSEQ multiplex PCR; TCRdb keeps only in-frame clonotypes and omits some of them. Of 55,000 to 75,000 clones listed, about 95% are singletons. This entry comes from a study of shared T cell receptors in the human thymus. Germline CDR1 is SGHTA and CDR2 is FQGNSA. V was cut by 1 base and J by 4 bases, with 13 bases left in between. This CDR3 is 15 amino acids long. This TCR was sampled from a human donor. The source material was thymocytes. The chain links TRBV7-2 to TRBJ1-2; D not certain. The CDR3 nucleotides read TGTGCCAGCAGCTTAGGACCGACCCGAAGCTATGGCTACACCTTC. Protein sequence: CASSLGPTRSYGYTF.